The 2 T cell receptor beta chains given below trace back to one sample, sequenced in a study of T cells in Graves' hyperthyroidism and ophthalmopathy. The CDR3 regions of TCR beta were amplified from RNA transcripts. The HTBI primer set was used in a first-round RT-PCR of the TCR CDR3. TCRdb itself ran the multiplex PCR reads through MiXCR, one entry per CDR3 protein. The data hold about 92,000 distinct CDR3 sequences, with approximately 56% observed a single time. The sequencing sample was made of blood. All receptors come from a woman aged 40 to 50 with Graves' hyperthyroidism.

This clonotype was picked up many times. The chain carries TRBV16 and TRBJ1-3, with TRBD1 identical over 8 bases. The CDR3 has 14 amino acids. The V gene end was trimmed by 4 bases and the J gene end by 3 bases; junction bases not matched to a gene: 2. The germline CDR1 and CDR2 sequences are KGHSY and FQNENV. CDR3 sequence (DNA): TGTGCCAGCAGCCGCGGACAGGGTGGAAACACCATATATTTT. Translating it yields CASSRGQGGNTIYF.

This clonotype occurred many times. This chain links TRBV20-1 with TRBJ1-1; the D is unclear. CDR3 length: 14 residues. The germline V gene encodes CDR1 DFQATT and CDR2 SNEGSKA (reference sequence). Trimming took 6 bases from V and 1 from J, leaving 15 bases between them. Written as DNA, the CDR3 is TGCAGTGCCTATCGCTCAAATCAGAACACTGAAGCTTTCTTT. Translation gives CSAYRSNQNTEAFF.